Below are 27 T cell receptor beta chains sequenced from a single sample in a study of beta chain features in type 1 diabetes. Study results and limitations: Across all four CD4+ subsets, people with type 1 diabetes showed modestly shorter TCRB CDR3s.

What these receptors recognize is not known. The study reverse transcribed the entire isolated RNA, so it sequenced expressed TCRB transcripts. This table comes from immunoSEQ multiplex PCR, and its TCRdb copy is limited to in-frame clones, with some not included. The data show around 240,000 clones, with 16% seen just once and about 0.092% held by the top ten. The sequenced sample was naive CD4+ T cells from blood. These receptors all stem from a man aged 25-45 years with type 1 diabetes.

In this sample, this clone turned up a few times. This chain connects TRBV19 to TRBJ2-7; 7 bases align to TRBD2. The V and J ends lost 6 bases and 4 bases, in that order; junction bases with no gene match: 15. Per the germline V gene, CDR1 is LNHDA and CDR2 is SQIVND (reference sequence). The CDR3 consists of 16 residues. In DNA, the CDR3 is TGTGCCAGTAGCCCACAGGAATTAGCGGGCAGGTACGAGCAGTACTTC. This codes for CASSPQELAGRYEQYF.

J is TRBJ2-7 and V is TRBV23-1, with 9 bases that match TRBD1. TRBV23-1 carries the ORF label, with uncertain function. This CDR3 has 14 residues. Trimming took 0 bases from V and 4 from J; bases not matched to a gene: 1. The CDR3 region is CASSQSDRGYEQYF. The CDR3 region has the DNA TGCGCCAGCAGTCAATCGGACAGGGGATACGAGCAGTACTTC.

This clone was found a few times. The chain links TRBV9 to TRBJ2-3; 8 nucleotides line up with TRBD1. In germline, CDR1 is SGDLS, CDR2 YYNGEE. V shed 6 bases, J shed 2 bases, and the junction held 11 bases outside the gene matches. CDR3 length: 16 amino acids. CDR3 coding DNA: TGTGCCAGCACCCCCAGGGGGCCACCCTTCACAGATACGCAGTATTTT. Translating gives CASTPRGPPFTDTQYF.

This sequence joins TRBV4-2 and TRBJ2-6, with no clear D. The CDR3 spans 15 residues. Germline V gene lookup returns CDR1 LGHNA and CDR2 YNFKEQ. Trimming took off 4 bases at V and 0 bases at J, with 7 bases between the two ends. As DNA, the CDR3 is TGTGCCAGCAGCCCCTCGCTCTCTGGGGCCAACGTCCTGACTTTC. Protein: CASSPSLSGANVLTF.

This clone was seen only a few times. The chain employs TRBV6-5 and TRBJ2-4, with D perhaps TRBD1 or TRBD2 (5 bases each). Germline V CDR1 and CDR2: MNHEY, SVGAGI. The CDR3 is 15 residues long. V lost 6 bases to trimming and J lost 0 bases, with 12 bases between them. The CDR3 region has the DNA TGTGCCAGCAGGACTGGGGGTTTAGCCAAAAACATTCAGTACTTC. Encoded protein: CASRTGGLAKNIQYF.

The sample holds a few counts of this clone. Different DNA sequences within this sample yield the same CDR3. The V gene is TRBV7-2, the J gene TRBJ2-5, with D possibly TRBD1 on 6 matching bases. V dropped 5 bases and J dropped 5 bases, with 12 bases sitting between them. The CDR3 consists of 13 residues. Per germline, CDR1 SGHTA and CDR2 FQGNSA. CDR3 residues: CASSPDRRETQYF. In DNA, the CDR3 is TGTGCCAGCAGCCCAGACAGGAGGGAGACCCAGTACTTC.

This clone was detected only a few times. The rearrangement uses TRBV29-1 and TRBJ2-7; D gene uncertain. Germline CDR1 and CDR2: SQVTM and ANQGSEA. This CDR3 region has 13 residues. V lost 5 bases and J 7 bases, leaving 18 bases between the germline ends. The CDR3 nucleotides are TGCAGCGTTTACTTGCCGTTGTTGGGGGAGCAGTACTTC. Its protein is CSVYLPLLGEQYF.

The genes are TRBV28 and TRBJ2-7; no clear D. Germline assignment: CDR1 MDHEN and CDR2 SYDVKM. V dropped 5 bases and J dropped 3 bases, with 5 bases sitting between them. This CDR3 comprises 11 residues. The CDR3, as DNA: TGTGCCAGCAGTGAGAACTACGAGCAGTACTTC. Its translation: CASSENYEQYF.

There are a few counts of this clone. The chain carries TRBV2 and TRBJ2-1; 11 nucleotides match TRBD2. Trimming at V came to 5 bases and at J to 4 bases, leaving 7 bases not matched to a gene. Germline V gives CDR1 SNHLY, CDR2 FYNNEI. CDR3 size: 16 residues. The CDR3 DNA sequence: TGTGCCAGCAGTAGTAGGGGACTAGCGGCATACAATGAGCAGTTCTTC. It is translated as CASSSRGLAAYNEQFF. The whole variable domain, remainder taken from reference TRBV2 and TRBJ2-1, is EPEVTQTPSHQVTQMGQEVILRCVPISNHLYFYWYRQILGQKVEFLVSFYNNEISEKSEIFDDQFSVERPDGSNFTLKIRSTKLEDSAMYFCASSSRGLAAYNEQFFGPGTRLTVL.

The rearrangement uses TRBV20-1 and TRBJ2-7; D gene ambiguous. The CDR3 runs 11 residues. V was pared by 3 bases and J by 4 bases, with 7 bases between. Germline CDR1 is DFQATT and CDR2 is SNEGSKA (reference sequence). Here the CDR3 reads CSASSAYEQYF. The DNA of the CDR3 is TGCAGTGCTAGTTCCGCGTACGAGCAGTACTTC.

This chain connects TRBV19 to TRBJ2-1; weak D call: TRBD1 (6 bases). Germline V gene data show CDR1 as LNHDA and CDR2 as SQIVND (reference sequence). The CDR3 loop spans 11 amino acids. V was clipped by 4 bases and J by 8 bases, with 6 bases between them. The CDR3 DNA reads TGTGCCAGTAGTACAGGGGATGAGCAGTTCTTC. The encoded protein is CASSTGDEQFF. Complete variable domain (other parts from reference TRBV19 and TRBJ2-1): DGGITQSPKYLFRKEGQNVTLSCEQNLNHDAMYWYRQDPGQGLRLIYYSQIVNDFQKGDIAEGYSVSREKKESFPLTVTSAQKNPTAFYLCASSTGDEQFFGPGTRLTVL.

V is TRBV25-1 and J is TRBJ2-7, with D unclear. Trimming removed 4 bases from V and 6 bases from J, with 13 bases in between. Germline values: CDR1 MGHDK, CDR2 SYGVNS. This CDR3 contains 13 residues. The CDR3 nucleotides read TGTGCCAGCAGTGGGTTTGTCCCGGGCGAGCAGTACTTC. Its protein is CASSGFVPGEQYF.

As for this clone: Different DNA sequences within this sample yield the same CDR3. V is TRBV27 and J is TRBJ2-5, with D unresolved. CDR3 length: 11 amino acids. The V gene lost 3 bases and the J gene lost 4 bases, with 3 bases spanning the gap. Germline CDR1 is MNHEY and CDR2 is SMNVEV (reference sequence). Here the CDR3 reads CASSFRETQYF. As DNA, the CDR3 is TGTGCCAGCAGTTTCCGAGAGACCCAGTACTTC.

The table lists this clone with a few counts. The chain carries TRBV7-9 and TRBJ2-1; no reliable D call. The CDR3 extends over 12 amino acids. Germline CDR1 SEHNR, CDR2 FQNEAQ (reference sequence). V was trimmed by 0 bases and J by 10 bases, leaving 7 bases between them. The CDR3 region has the DNA TGTGCCAGCAGCTTAGCAATTCGGGAGCAGTTCTTC. This translates into CASSLAIREQFF.

The CDR3 DNA reads as TGTGCCAGCACTAGCGGGAGCGTAACCAAAAACATTCAGTACTTC. Protein sequence: CASTSGSVTKNIQYF. The rearrangement links TRBV4-2 to TRBJ2-4; 10 bases fit TRBD2. The CDR3 contains 15 residues. Per germline, CDR1 LGHNA and CDR2 YNFKEQ. After removal of 7 bases from V and 2 bases from J, the junction contained 5 bases not matched to a gene.

In this sample, this clone turned up a few times. The chain combines TRBV25-1 with TRBJ2-1, with no clear D. CDR1 and CDR2 from the germline V gene are MGHDK and SYGVNS. V shed 2 bases and J shed 2 bases, with 7 bases lying between them. CDR3 length: 14 residues. CDR3 nucleotide sequence: TGTGCCAGCAGTGAAGGGTGGACCTACAATGAGCAGTTCTTC. Translated: CASSEGWTYNEQFF. Supplemented by reference TRBV25-1 and TRBJ2-1, the full variable domain reads EADIYQTPRYLVIGTGKKITLECSQTMGHDKMYWYQQDPGMELHLIHYSYGVNSTEKGDLSSESTVSRIRTEHFPLTLESARPSHTSQYLCASSEGWTYNEQFFGPGTRLTVL.

The CDR3 DNA reads TGTGCCAGCAGCGTAGGAGCGGGAGCCATGAATGAGCAGTTCTTC. This translates into CASSVGAGAMNEQFF. The chain has TRBV9 and TRBJ2-1, with 8 bases fitting TRBD2. Germline loops: CDR1 SGDLS, CDR2 YYNGEE. V gave up 0 bases and J gave up 7 bases; unmatched junction bases: 6. The CDR3 runs to 15 residues.

V usage is TRBV9 and J usage is TRBJ1-1; 7 bases align to TRBD1. V was pared by 4 bases and J by 4 bases, with 7 bases of the junction left unmatched. Germline assignment: CDR1 SGDLS and CDR2 YYNGEE. The CDR3 covers 14 residues. The CDR3 loop is CASSQTGSGTEAFF. The CDR3 coding sequence is TGTGCCAGCAGCCAGACAGGGAGCGGCACTGAAGCTTTCTTT.

About this clone itself: The sample holds other DNA sequences that translate to the same CDR3. V is TRBV18 and J is TRBJ2-7, with 11 nucleotides matching TRBD1. The CDR3 length is 14 residues. V dropped 3 bases and J dropped 4; count of bases not matched to a gene: 2. The germline V gene has CDR1 KGHSH and CDR2 LQKENI. CDR3 amino acids: CASSPGTGGYEQYF. The CDR3 nucleotides read TGTGCCAGCTCACCCGGGACAGGGGGATACGAGCAGTACTTC.

The rearrangement joins TRBV27 to TRBJ2-1, with TRBD1 matching 8 bases. This CDR3 has 20 amino acids. Germline V gene lookup returns CDR1 MNHEY and CDR2 SMNVEV (reference sequence). J lost 1 base, V lost 5 bases, and 19 bases had no gene match. The CDR3 spells CASSPGGRGLRTGSYNEQFF. The CDR3 DNA reads TGTGCCAGCAGTCCCGGGGGCAGGGGGCTACGAACAGGGTCCTACAATGAGCAGTTCTTC.

The V call is TRBV10-3, the J call TRBJ2-5, with TRBD1 matching 10 bases. This CDR3 spans 14 amino acids. The junction had 4 bases not matched to a gene; V was cut back by 4 bases and J by 5 bases. CDR1 and CDR2 (germline): ENHRY, SYGVKD. The CDR3 DNA sequence: TGTGCCATCAGTGTGGGGACAGGGGCCGAGACCCAGTACTTC. Translation: CAISVGTGAETQYF.

The V call is TRBV25-1, the J call TRBJ2-7; 8 bases match TRBD2. The V segment lost 7 bases and the J segment 3 bases; nucleotides outside the gene matches: 5. The V gene's germline CDR1 is MGHDK and CDR2 SYGVNS. The CDR3 is made up of 13 amino acids. Here the CDR3 DNA reads TGTGCCAGCACGCGGGAGGACAGCTACGAGCAGTACTTC. It encodes CASTREDSYEQYF.

This clone turned up a few times. V gene TRBV29-1 combines with J gene TRBJ1-1, with no clear D. CDR1 is SQVTM, CDR2 ANQGSEA, per germline. V gave up 7 bases and J gave up 7 bases, with 10 bases separating them. There are 10 residues in the CDR3. CDR3 amino acids: CSAVDGEAFF. The CDR3 DNA sequence: TGCAGCGCCGTGGACGGTGAAGCTTTCTTT.

The gene calls are TRBV29-1 and TRBJ2-1; TRBD2 matches 9 bases. V lost 4 bases to trimming and J lost 5 bases; unmatched junction nucleotides: 9. The CDR3 extends over 15 amino acids. The V gene's germline CDR1 is SQVTM and CDR2 ANQGSEA. The DNA for the CDR3 is TGCAGCGTTGCCCTTCTAGCGGGGAGGGACAATGAGCAGTTCTTC. It yields the protein CSVALLAGRDNEQFF.

This chain connects TRBV9 to TRBJ2-7, with 11 bases that match TRBD1. Germline CDR1 is SGDLS and CDR2 is YYNGEE. Trimming at V came to 3 bases and at J to 2 bases, leaving 7 bases not matched to a gene. The CDR3 has 16 residues. The CDR3 reads CASSAAGTGGTYEQYF. CDR3 sequence (DNA): TGTGCCAGCAGCGCCGCCGGGACAGGGGGAACCTACGAGCAGTACTTC.

This clone has more than one count but fewer than ten. The rearrangement links TRBV10-3 to TRBJ1-1; 8 bases map to TRBD1. The CDR3 has 12 amino acids. Unmatched junction bases numbered 0, after V lost 8 bases and J lost 1 base. Germline values: CDR1 ENHRY, CDR2 SYGVKD. In DNA form, the CDR3 reads TGTGCCATCGGACAGGGGAACACTGAAGCTTTCTTT. This encodes CAIGQGNTEAFF.

This clone appeared a few times. The J gene is TRBJ2-1, the V gene TRBV4-3; 11 nucleotides agree with TRBD2. CDR3 length: 17 amino acids. Germline V gene data show CDR1 as LGHNA and CDR2 as YSLEER. V lost 9 bases to trimming and J lost 5 bases; unmatched junction nucleotides: 15. CDR3 loop: CARGAENSGRAHNEQFF. CDR3 DNA sequence: TGCGCCAGGGGGGCCGAAAATAGCGGGAGGGCCCACAATGAGCAGTTCTTC.